One and the same sample provided the 2 T cell receptor beta chains below, sequenced in a study of spatial heterogeneity in lung cancer. Stated time point: sample taken at primary tumor resection. In each case, whole RNA from tumor, nontumor lung or frozen PBMC was sequenced unsorted. Using its own MiXCR run on the 5' RACE reads, TCRdb lists one record per CDR3 protein. The sample lists 40,000 to 55,000 distinct CDR3 sequences, approximately 7% occurring once. The source material was PBMCs, sampled at surgery. These receptors were collected from a female donor with early-stage non-small cell lung cancer.

The sample holds a few counts of this clonotype. This chain joins TRBV10-1 and TRBJ2-7; 7 bases are a match to TRBD2. Germline-derived CDR1 and CDR2 are WNHNN and SYGVQD (reference sequence). The CDR3 covers 14 residues. Unmatched junction bases numbered 5, after V lost 0 bases and J lost 6 bases. In DNA form, the CDR3 reads TGCGCCAGCAGTGAGTCCGGGAGGCTCGGCGAGCAGTACTTC. Amino acid sequence: CASSESGRLGEQYF.

The table lists this clonotype with many counts. This sequence joins TRBV7-9 and TRBJ2-7; D is perhaps TRBD1 (5 bases). Trimming removed 1 base at V and 5 bases at J, with 6 bases between. Germline CDR1 SEHNR, CDR2 FQNEAQ (reference sequence). The CDR3 has 12 residues. The CDR3 here is CASSLEGHEQYF. The CDR3 DNA sequence: TGTGCCAGCAGCTTAGAGGGGCACGAGCAGTACTTC.